This T cell receptor beta chain was retrieved from a study of blood T cell repertoires in COVID-19 (dated by TCRdb to 2019 to 2021). In terms of the full investigation: Samples covering the acute and convalescent phases of COVID-19 were provided by collaborators in the United States, Italy and Spain. Subjects who had been exposed to COVID-19, were actively infected with it, or had recovered from it provided the deeply sampled blood TCRbeta repertoires that made up the dataset. The samples were drawn from two sources: the first 160 participants of the ongoing ImmuneRACE study, and 1,200 or so subjects contributed by 6 global collaborators. Where HLA class I and class II types were available, the types were taken from metadata supplied by the sample provider, not from assay-based typing. The repertoires were released in a freely available public database intended as a resource for research on the immune response to SARS-CoV-2. A de-identified subject ID, COVID-19 status, age in years and sex were almost always included in the sample metadata. The prospective study material was composed of cDNA or gDNA derived from T cells, B-cell-depleted T cells, or PBMCs. On the study overall, not on this receptor specifically: Clinical and demographic metadata were provided uncurated, with the amount varying by source and participant.

The CDR3 runs 15 residues from the cysteine to the phenylalanine. Here the CDR3 DNA is all that survives: 45 bases in frame from base 1. V loses 6 bases of germline sequence and J loses 6 bases, and the interval between the two ends is 21 bases. The germline V gene encodes CDR1 LNHDA and CDR2 SQIVND (reference sequence). TCRbeta CDR3 regions were amplified from genomic DNA using the immunoSEQ Assay, a bias-controlled multiplex PCR. Processing in the source paper ran as follows. Nucleated cell counts per sample were estimated from amplification of reference gene primers within the assay. To quantify the absolute abundance of each unique TCRbeta CDR3 rearrangement, sequence reads were collapsed and filtered. For each sample, productive Simpson clonality was calculated as the square root of Simpson's diversity index over productive rearrangements. Not all clones reach the TCRdb copy of this immuneACCESS table, which keeps in-frame sequences only. Checked studies attribute under half of the gap to unresolved V genes and leave the rest unexplained. From that table come the V and J calls and clone size; the DNA was used to work out D and trimming. This sample is represented by roughly 350,000 clones; 88% of them were singletons. The ten largest clones take up just under 7.5% of the sample.

In regard to this clone: The target of this receptor is not known. Per-nucleotide qualities are absent, and no much larger clonotype sits a single base away.

One collaborating source in Seattle enrolled patients during active infection and followed them longitudinally through the course of disease. Whole blood was collected in K2EDTA tubes by collaborating institutions according to the institutions' own protocols. For TCRbeta analysis, collaborators shipped samples as frozen whole blood, isolated PBMCs, or DNA extracted from either of those sample types. The chain was built from TRBV19 and TRBJ2-7; the D gene is possibly TRBD1, with 6 bases matching. Input material: peripheral blood. The clonotype comes from a woman in her seventies with COVID-19, enrolled during active disease. DNA sequence: TGTGCCAGTAGCACCTTAGTCAGGGGATCGGGCGAGCAGTACTTC. Protein translation: CASSTLVRGSGEQYF.